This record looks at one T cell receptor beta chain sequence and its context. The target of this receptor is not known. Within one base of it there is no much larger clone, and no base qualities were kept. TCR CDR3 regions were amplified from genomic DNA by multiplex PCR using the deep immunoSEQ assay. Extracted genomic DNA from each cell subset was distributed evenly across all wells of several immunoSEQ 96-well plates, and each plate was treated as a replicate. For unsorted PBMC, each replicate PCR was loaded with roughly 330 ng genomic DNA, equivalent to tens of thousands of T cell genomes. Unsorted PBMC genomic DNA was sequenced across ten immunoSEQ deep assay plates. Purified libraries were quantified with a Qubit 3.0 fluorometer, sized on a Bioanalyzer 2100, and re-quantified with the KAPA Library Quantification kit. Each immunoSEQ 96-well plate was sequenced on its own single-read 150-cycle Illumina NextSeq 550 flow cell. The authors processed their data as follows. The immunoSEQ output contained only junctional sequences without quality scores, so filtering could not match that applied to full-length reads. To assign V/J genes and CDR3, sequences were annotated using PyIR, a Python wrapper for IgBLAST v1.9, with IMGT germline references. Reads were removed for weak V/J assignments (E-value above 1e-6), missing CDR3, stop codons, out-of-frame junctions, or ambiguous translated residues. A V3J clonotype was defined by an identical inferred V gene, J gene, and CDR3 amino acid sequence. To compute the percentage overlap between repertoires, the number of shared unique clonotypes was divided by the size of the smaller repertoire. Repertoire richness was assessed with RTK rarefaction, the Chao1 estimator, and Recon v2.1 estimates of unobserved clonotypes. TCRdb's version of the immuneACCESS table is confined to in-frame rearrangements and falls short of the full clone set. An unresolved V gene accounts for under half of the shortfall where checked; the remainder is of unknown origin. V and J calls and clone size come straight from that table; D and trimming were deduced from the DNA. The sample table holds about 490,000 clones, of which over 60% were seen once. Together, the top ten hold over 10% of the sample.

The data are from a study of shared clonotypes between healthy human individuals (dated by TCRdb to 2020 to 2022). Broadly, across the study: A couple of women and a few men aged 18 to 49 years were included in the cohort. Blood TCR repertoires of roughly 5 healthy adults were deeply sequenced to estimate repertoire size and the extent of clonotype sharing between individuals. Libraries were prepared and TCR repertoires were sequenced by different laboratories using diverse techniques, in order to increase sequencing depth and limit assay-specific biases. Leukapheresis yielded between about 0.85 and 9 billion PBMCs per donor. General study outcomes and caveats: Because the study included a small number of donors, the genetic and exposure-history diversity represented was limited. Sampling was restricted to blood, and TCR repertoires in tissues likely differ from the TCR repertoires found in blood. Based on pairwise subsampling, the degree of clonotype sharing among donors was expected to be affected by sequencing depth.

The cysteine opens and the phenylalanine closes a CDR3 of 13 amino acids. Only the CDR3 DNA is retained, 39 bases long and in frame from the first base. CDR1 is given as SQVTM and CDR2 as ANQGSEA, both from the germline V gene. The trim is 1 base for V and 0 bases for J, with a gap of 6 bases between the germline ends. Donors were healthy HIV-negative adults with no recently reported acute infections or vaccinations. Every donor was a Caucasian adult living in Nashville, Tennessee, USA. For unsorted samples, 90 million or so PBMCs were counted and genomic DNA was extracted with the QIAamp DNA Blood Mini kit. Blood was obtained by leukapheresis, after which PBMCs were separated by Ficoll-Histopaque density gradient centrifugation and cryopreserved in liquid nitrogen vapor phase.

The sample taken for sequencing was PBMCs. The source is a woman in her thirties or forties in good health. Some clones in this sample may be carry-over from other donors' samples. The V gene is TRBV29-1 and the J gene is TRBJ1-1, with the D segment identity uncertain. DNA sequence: TGCAGCGTTGAAGTTAGAATGAACACTGAAGCTTTCTTT. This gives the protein CSVEVRMNTEAFF.